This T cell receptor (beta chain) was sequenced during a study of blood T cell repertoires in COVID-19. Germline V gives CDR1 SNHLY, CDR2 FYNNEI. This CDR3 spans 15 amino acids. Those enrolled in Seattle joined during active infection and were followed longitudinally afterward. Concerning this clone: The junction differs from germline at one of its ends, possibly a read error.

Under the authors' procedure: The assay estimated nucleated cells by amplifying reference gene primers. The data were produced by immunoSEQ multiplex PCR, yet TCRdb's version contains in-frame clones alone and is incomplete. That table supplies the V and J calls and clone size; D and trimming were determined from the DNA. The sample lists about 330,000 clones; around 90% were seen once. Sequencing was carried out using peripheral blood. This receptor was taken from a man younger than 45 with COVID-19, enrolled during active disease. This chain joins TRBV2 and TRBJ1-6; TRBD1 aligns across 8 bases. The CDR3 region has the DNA TGTGCCAGCAGTGGGCGGACAGGGCTCAATTCACCCCTCTACTTT. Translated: CASSGRTGLNSPLYF.